Sequencing of this TCR beta chain was carried out in a study of blood T cell repertoires in COVID-19. About the research overall: Samples representing acute and convalescent COVID-19 were sourced from the United States, Italy and Spain. The cDNA or gDNA used as material had been derived from T cells, B-cell-depleted T cells, or PBMCs.

Per the authors' pipeline: Amplification of reference gene primers provided the estimated nucleated cell counts. Sequencing was performed with immunoSEQ multiplex PCR; in TCRdb, only in-frame clones are kept and a portion is missing. The DNA was the basis for D and trimming; V, J and clone size are from that table. The profile shows roughly 80,000 clones, around 85% of them singletons. The germline gives CDR1 MDHEN, CDR2 SYDVKM. Unmatched junction bases numbered 4, after V lost 5 bases and J lost 5 bases. This CDR3 is 14 amino acids long. This clonotype was obtained from a woman over 75 with active or convalescent COVID-19. Sequenced material: peripheral blood. The chain links TRBV28 to TRBJ1-4, with 8 bases lining up with TRBD1. In DNA, the CDR3 is TGTGCCAGCAGTCAATGGACAGGGAATGAAAAACTGTTTTTT. This sequence encodes CASSQWTGNEKLFF.